Listed here are 19 T cell receptor beta chains from one sample, sequenced in a study of CD8 T cells in Susac syndrome. Random hexamers were used to reverse transcribe the RNA input (about 0.5 to 1 ug). TCRdb re-analysed the immunoSEQ multiplex PCR reads in MiXCR, keeping a single row per CDR3 protein. The sample carries over 80,000 distinct CDR3 sequences, approximately 92% recorded once. Sequencing was carried out using CD8+ T cells from PBMCs. The receptors come from a human donor in good health.

CDR3 residues: CASIVGANVLTF. In DNA form, the CDR3 reads TGTGCCAGCATCGTAGGGGCCAACGTCCTGACTTTC. The chain combines TRBV7-9 with TRBJ2-6; D call uncertain. This CDR3 is 12 amino acids long. Germline-derived CDR1 and CDR2 are SEHNR and FQNEAQ (reference sequence). Between the trimmed V and J ends, which lost 7 bases and 4 bases, there was a span of 5 bases.

This clonotype occurred once. The chain has TRBV20-1 and TRBJ2-7, with 7 bases that match TRBD2. V was clipped by 3 bases and J by 3 bases; unmatched bases: 2. Per germline, CDR1 DFQATT and CDR2 SNEGSKA (reference sequence). The CDR3 consists of 12 residues. For the CDR3, the DNA is TGCAGTGCTAGGGGGAGGGGCTACGAGCAGTACTTC. It translates to CSARGRGYEQYF.

The genes are TRBV2 and TRBJ2-3; weak D call: TRBD2 (6 bases). CDR1 and CDR2 from the germline V gene are SNHLY and FYNNEI. Trimming took 7 bases from V and 5 from J, leaving 19 bases between them. The CDR3 covers 15 residues. DNA of the CDR3: TGTGCCAGCATCGGGGACTCGACTCAGGGAGATACGCAGTATTTT. Translating it yields CASIGDSTQGDTQYF.

Here the CDR3 reads CASSFYSAYNEQFF. CDR3 in DNA: TGTGCCAGCAGCTTCTACAGTGCCTACAATGAGCAGTTCTTC. The rearrangement links TRBV5-4 to TRBJ2-1; D gene ambiguous. V was clipped by 2 bases and J by 2 bases, with 8 bases between them. CDR1 is SGHNT and CDR2 is YYREEE in the germline V gene (reference sequence). The CDR3 is 14 amino acids. The full variable domain, rest sourced from reference TRBV5-4 and TRBJ2-1, is ETGVTQSPTHLIKTRGQQVTLRCSSQSGHNTVSWYQQALGQGPQFIFQYYREEENGRGNFPPRFSGLQFPNYSSELNVNALELDDSALYLCASSFYSAYNEQFFGPGTRLTVL.

The rearrangement joins TRBV2 to TRBJ2-2; 10 positions agree with TRBD2. The V and J ends lost 2 bases and 4 bases, in that order; junction bases with no gene match: 7. The length of the CDR3 is 17 residues. The germline V gene encodes CDR1 SNHLY and CDR2 FYNNEI. DNA for the CDR3: TGTGCCAGCAGTGAATCGAGCGGGGGGGCGATCACCGGGGAGCTGTTTTTT. Its translation: CASSESSGGAITGELFF.

The chain recombines TRBV7-8 with TRBJ2-5; 10 nucleotides line up with TRBD2. Trimming took 2 bases from V and 2 from J; bases not matched to a gene: 5. Germline lookup yields CDR1 SGHVS and CDR2 FQNEAQ. The CDR3 loop spans 16 amino acids. CDR3 nucleotide sequence: TGTGCCAGCAGCTTAATCAGCGGGGGGGGTCAAGAGACCCAGTACTTC. Its protein product is CASSLISGGGQETQYF. Complete variable domain (other parts from reference TRBV7-8 and TRBJ2-5): GAGVSQSPRYKVAKRGQDVALRCDPISGHVSLFWYQQALGQGPEFLTYFQNEAQLDKSGLPSDRFFAERPEGSVSTLKIQRTQQEDSAVYLCASSLISGGGQETQYFGPGTRLLVL.

This sequence joins TRBV7-2 and TRBJ1-1; D not certain. Germline CDR1 SGHTA, CDR2 FQGNSA. V was clipped by 4 bases and J by 5 bases, with 8 bases between them. This CDR3 has 12 residues. CDR3 coding DNA: TGTGCCAGCAGCTGGGTTGGGACTGAAGCTTTCTTT. The encoded protein is CASSWVGTEAFF. The full variable domain, completed using reference TRBV7-2 and TRBJ1-1, is GAGVSQSPSNKVTEKGKDVELRCDPISGHTALYWYRQSLGQGLEFLIYFQGNSAPDKSGLPSDRFSAERTGGSVSTLTIQRTQQEDSAVYLCASSWVGTEAFFGQGTRLTVV.

V gene TRBV13 combines with J gene TRBJ1-1; 9 bases match TRBD1. The germline gives CDR1 PRHDT, CDR2 FYEKMQ (reference sequence). J gave up 1 base and V 1 base, and 1 base lay outside the gene matches. The CDR3 extends over 15 amino acids. As DNA, the CDR3 is TGTGCCAGCAGCTTAGTGGGACAGGGGAACACTGAAGCTTTCTTT. Translated, it gives CASSLVGQGNTEAFF.

V is TRBV18 and J is TRBJ2-3; either TRBD1 or TRBD2 may fit D (6 bases each). The CDR3 is made up of 16 amino acids. The V end was cut by 0 bases, the J end by 2 bases, with 12 bases between. CDR1 is KGHSH, CDR2 LQKENI, per germline. The CDR3 DNA follows: TGTGCCAGCTCACCACCCTCAGGGGAGGACACAGATACGCAGTATTTT. Its protein product is CASSPPSGEDTDTQYF.

This chain connects TRBV27 to TRBJ2-1; TRBD2 aligns across 9 bases. Germline assignment: CDR1 MNHEY and CDR2 SMNVEV (reference sequence). The J segment lost 11 bases and the V segment lost 7 bases, leaving 9 bases of the junction unmatched. This CDR3 has 13 residues. In DNA form, the CDR3 reads TGTGCCAGCACGGTCGGTAGCGGGGGCCAGCAGTTCTTC. Encoded protein: CASTVGSGGQQFF.

The V gene is TRBV9, the J gene TRBJ2-3; TRBD2 matches at 9 bases. Germline V gives CDR1 SGDLS, CDR2 YYNGEE. The CDR3 runs to 16 residues. J gave up 6 bases and V 0 bases, and 8 bases lay outside the gene matches. CDR3 sequence reads: CASSVVAAGGLDTQYF. The CDR3 nucleotides are TGTGCCAGCAGCGTAGTAGCAGCGGGGGGACTGGATACGCAGTATTTT.

This clonotype was picked up one time. The genes are TRBV20-1 and TRBJ2-5, with D unclear. The germline gives CDR1 DFQATT, CDR2 SNEGSKA (reference sequence). CDR3 size: 11 residues. Between the trimmed V and J ends, which lost 5 bases and 0 bases, there was a span of 4 bases. Written as DNA, the CDR3 is TGCAGTGCTCCGTACCAAGAGACCCAGTACTTC. Amino acid sequence: CSAPYQETQYF.

This clonotype was found once. V gene TRBV3-1 combines with J gene TRBJ2-1; D perhaps matches TRBD2 (5 bases). The length of the CDR3 is 15 residues. Trimming removed 3 bases from V and 8 bases from J, with 17 bases in between. Germline CDR1 LGHDT, CDR2 YNNKEL (reference sequence). The CDR3 spells CASSHSLRGDDEQFF. The CDR3 DNA sequence: TGTGCCAGCAGCCATAGTCTCCGGGGAGACGATGAGCAGTTCTTC.

V and J are TRBV7-3 and TRBJ2-7, with D tentatively TRBD1 (6 bases). V was shortened by 5 bases and J by 5 bases, with 22 bases between the two germline ends. Germline CDR1 reads SGHTA; CDR2 reads FQGTGA. The CDR3 has 16 amino acids. CDR3 region: CASSPKQGPTSDEQYF. The CDR3, as DNA: TGTGCCAGCAGCCCCAAACAGGGCCCCACTTCGGACGAGCAGTACTTC.

This clonotype has just one count. This sequence joins TRBV4-1 and TRBJ1-4; D gene ambiguous. CDR1 and CDR2 (germline): MGHRA, YSYEKL. The CDR3 has 14 amino acids. The V gene lost 4 bases and the J gene lost 4 bases, with 10 bases spanning the gap. The CDR3 loop reads CASSPRQDNEKLFF. CDR3 DNA: TGCGCCAGCAGCCCGCGACAAGATAATGAAAAACTGTTTTTT.

The chain recombines TRBV27 with TRBJ1-6; no clear D. The CDR3 spans 15 residues. CDR1 is MNHEY and CDR2 is SMNVEV in the germline V gene (reference sequence). V shed 2 bases and J shed 0 bases, with 5 bases lying between them. The CDR3 region is CASSLTVSYNSPLHF. CDR3 DNA sequence: TGTGCCAGCAGTTTAACGGTCTCCTATAATTCACCCCTCCACTTT.

The chain is built from TRBV5-1 and TRBJ2-7; 7 bases are shared with TRBD1. With V trimmed by 5 bases and J by 2 bases, 4 bases remained unmatched. The CDR3 spans 13 residues. Germline CDR1 reads SGHRS; CDR2 reads YFSETQ. The CDR3 region has the DNA TGCGCCAGCAGGGTACAGGGGACCTACGAGCAGTACTTC. It translates to CASRVQGTYEQYF.

This rearrangement joins TRBV19 to TRBJ2-2; no clear D gene. This CDR3 spans 9 amino acids. Looked up from germline, CDR1 is LNHDA and CDR2 is SQIVND (reference sequence). V lost 9 bases to trimming and J lost 5 bases, with 1 base between them. The CDR3 DNA is TGTGCCAGAACCGGGGAGCTGTTTTTT. This translates into CARTGELFF.

The chain links TRBV12-3 or TRBV12-4 to TRBJ1-2, with TRBD1 as a possible D gene (5 bases). The CDR3 has 12 amino acids. Trimming pared 3 bases from V and 8 bases from J, leaving 10 bases between. The DNA of the CDR3 is TGTGCCAGCAGTTTTGGGGCGAAGGGCTACACCTTC. Amino acid sequence: CASSFGAKGYTF.